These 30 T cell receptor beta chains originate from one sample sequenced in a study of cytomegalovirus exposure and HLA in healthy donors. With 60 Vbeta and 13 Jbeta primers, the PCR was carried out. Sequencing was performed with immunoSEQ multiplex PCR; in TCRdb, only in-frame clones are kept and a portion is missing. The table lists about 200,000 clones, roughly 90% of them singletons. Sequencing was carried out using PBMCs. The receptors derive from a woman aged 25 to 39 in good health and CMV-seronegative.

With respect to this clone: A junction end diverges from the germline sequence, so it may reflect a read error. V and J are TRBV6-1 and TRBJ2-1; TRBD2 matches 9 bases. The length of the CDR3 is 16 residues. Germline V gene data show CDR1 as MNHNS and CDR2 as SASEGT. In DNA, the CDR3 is TGTGCCAGCAGGGAAGTAGCGGGGGACCTCTACAATGAGCAGTTCTTC. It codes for CASREVAGDLYNEQFF.

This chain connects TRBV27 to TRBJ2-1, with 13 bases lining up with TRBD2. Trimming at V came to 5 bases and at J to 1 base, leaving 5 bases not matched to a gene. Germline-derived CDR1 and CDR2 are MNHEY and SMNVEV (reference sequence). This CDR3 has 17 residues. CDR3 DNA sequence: TGTGCCAGCAGTCGAGGGACTAGCGGGAATTCCTACAATGAGCAGTTCTTC. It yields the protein CASSRGTSGNSYNEQFF.

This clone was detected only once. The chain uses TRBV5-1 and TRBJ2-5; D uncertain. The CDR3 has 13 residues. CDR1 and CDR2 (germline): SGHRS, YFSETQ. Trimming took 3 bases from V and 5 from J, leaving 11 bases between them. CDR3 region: CASSSEHGETQYF. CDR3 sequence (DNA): TGCGCCAGCAGCTCGGAGCATGGGGAGACCCAGTACTTC. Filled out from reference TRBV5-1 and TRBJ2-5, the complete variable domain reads KAGVTQTPRYLIKTRGQQVTLSCSPISGHRSVSWYQQTPGQGLQFLFEYFSETQRNKGNFPGRFSGRQFSNSRSEMNVSTLELGDSALYLCASSSEHGETQYFGPGTRLLVL.

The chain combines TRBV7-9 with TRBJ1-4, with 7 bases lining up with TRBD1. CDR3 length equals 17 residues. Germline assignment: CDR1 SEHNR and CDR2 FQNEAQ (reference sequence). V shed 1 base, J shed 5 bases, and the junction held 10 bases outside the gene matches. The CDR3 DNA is TGTGCCAGCAGCTTAGTCATGGGGGGCAGGGGGAATGAAAAACTGTTTTTT. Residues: CASSLVMGGRGNEKLFF.

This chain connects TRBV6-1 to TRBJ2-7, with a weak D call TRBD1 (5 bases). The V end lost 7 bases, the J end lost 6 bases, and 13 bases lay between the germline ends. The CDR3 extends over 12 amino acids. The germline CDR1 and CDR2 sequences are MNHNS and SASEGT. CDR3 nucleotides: TGTGCCAGCATTAAACAGGCCGGCGAGCAGTACTTC. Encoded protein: CASIKQAGEQYF.

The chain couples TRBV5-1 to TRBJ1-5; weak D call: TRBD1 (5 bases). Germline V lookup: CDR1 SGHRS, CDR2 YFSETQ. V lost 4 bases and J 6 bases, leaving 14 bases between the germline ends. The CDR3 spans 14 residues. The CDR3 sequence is CASSGGSGGQPQHF. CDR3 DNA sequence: TGCGCCAGCAGCGGGGGGAGCGGGGGTCAGCCCCAGCATTTT.

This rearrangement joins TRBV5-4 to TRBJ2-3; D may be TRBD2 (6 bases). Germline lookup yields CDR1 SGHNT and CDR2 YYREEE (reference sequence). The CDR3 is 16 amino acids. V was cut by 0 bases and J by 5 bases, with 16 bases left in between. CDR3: CASSLGDGSLGDTQYF. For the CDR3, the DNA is TGTGCCAGCAGCTTGGGAGACGGGAGTTTAGGAGATACGCAGTATTTT.

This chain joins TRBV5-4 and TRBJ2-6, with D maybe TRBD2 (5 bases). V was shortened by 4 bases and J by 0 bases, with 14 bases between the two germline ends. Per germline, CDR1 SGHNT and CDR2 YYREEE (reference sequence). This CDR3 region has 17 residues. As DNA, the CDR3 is TGTGCCAGCAGCGGTTCGGGAACAAACTCTGGGGCCAACGTCCTGACTTTC. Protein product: CASSGSGTNSGANVLTF. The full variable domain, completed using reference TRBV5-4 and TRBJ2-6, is ETGVTQSPTHLIKTRGQQVTLRCSSQSGHNTVSWYQQALGQGPQFIFQYYREEENGRGNFPPRFSGLQFPNYSSELNVNALELDDSALYLCASSGSGTNSGANVLTFGAGSRLTVL.

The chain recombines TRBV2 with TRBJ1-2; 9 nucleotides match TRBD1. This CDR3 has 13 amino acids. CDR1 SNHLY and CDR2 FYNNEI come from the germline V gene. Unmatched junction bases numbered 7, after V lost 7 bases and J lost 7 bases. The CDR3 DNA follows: TGTGCCAGCACCCGGGACAGGGCGGGTGGCTACACCTTC. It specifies CASTRDRAGGYTF.

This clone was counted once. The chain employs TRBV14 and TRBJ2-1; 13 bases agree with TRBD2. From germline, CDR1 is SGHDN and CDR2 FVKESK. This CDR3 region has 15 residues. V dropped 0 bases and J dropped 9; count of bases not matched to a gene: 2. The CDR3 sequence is CASSQELAGGGEQFF. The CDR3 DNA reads TGTGCCAGCAGCCAAGAACTAGCGGGAGGGGGTGAGCAGTTCTTC.

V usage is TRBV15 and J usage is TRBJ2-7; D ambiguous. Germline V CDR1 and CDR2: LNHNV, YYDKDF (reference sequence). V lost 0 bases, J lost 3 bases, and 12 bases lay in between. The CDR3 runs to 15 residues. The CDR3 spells CATSRDPNRVYEQYF. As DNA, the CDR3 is TGTGCCACCAGCAGAGATCCAAACAGAGTCTACGAGCAGTACTTC.

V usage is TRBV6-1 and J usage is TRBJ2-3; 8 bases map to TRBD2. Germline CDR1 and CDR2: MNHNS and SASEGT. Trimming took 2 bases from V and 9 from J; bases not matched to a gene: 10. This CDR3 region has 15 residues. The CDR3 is CASSESIRGGRTQYF. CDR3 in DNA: TGTGCCAGCAGTGAATCGATACGGGGGGGCCGGACGCAGTATTTT.

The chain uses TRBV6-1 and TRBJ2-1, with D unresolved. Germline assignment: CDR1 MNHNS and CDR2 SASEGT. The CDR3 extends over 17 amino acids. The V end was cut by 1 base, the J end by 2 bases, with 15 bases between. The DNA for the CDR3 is TGTGCCAGCAGTGAAGATTCCAGAAGTATCCCCTACAATGAGCAGTTCTTC. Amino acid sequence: CASSEDSRSIPYNEQFF.

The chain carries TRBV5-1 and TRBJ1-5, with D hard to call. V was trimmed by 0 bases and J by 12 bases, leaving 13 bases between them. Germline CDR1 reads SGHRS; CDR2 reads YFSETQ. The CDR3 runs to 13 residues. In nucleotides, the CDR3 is TGCGCCAGCAGCTTGGTGTCCGGCCAGGTCCAGCATTTT. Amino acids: CASSLVSGQVQHF.

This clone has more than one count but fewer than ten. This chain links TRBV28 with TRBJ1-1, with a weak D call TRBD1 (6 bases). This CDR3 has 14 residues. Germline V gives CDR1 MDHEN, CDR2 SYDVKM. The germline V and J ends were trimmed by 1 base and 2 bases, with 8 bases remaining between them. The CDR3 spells CASSLYRANTEAFF. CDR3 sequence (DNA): TGTGCCAGCAGTTTATACAGGGCAAACACTGAAGCTTTCTTT.

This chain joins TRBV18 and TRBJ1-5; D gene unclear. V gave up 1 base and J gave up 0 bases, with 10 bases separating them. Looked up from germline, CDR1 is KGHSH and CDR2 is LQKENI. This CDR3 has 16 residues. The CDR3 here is CASSPRAEYSNQPQHF. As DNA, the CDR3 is TGTGCCAGCTCACCACGAGCGGAATATAGCAATCAGCCCCAGCATTTT.

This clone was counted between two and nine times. This chain's CDR3 is CATLLSGANVLTF. As DNA, the CDR3 is TGTGCCACCCTCCTTTCTGGGGCCAACGTCCTGACTTTC. This chain joins TRBV19 and TRBJ2-6; D gene unclear. With 10 bases removed from V and 1 base from J, the gap between germline ends came to 8 bases. This CDR3 has 13 amino acids. Germline CDR1 LNHDA, CDR2 SQIVND (reference sequence).

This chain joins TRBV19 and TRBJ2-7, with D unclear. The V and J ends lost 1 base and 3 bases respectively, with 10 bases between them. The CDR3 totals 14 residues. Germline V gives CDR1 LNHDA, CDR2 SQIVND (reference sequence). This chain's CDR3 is CASSIAGSLYEQYF. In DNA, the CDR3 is TGTGCCAGTAGTATAGCAGGTTCACTCTACGAGCAGTACTTC.

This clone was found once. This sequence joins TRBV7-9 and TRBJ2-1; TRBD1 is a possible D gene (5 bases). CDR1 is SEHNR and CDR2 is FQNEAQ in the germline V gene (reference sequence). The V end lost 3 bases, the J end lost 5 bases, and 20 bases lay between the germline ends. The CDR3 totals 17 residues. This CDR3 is CASSFPSSGLRDNEQFF. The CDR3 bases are TGTGCCAGCAGCTTCCCTAGTTCAGGGTTGAGAGACAATGAGCAGTTCTTC.

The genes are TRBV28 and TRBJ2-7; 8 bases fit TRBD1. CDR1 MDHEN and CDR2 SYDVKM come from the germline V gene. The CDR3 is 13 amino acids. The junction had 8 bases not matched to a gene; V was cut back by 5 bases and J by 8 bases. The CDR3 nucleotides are TGTGCCAGCAGTCCTCCACAGGGGGATAAGCAGTACTTC. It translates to CASSPPQGDKQYF.

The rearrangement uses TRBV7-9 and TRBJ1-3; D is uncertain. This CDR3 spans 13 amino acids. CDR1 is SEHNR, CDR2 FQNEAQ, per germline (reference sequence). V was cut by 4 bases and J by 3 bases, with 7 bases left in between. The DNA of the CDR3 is TGTGCCAGCAGCTCAGGCTTTGGAAACACCATATATTTT. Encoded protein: CASSSGFGNTIYF.

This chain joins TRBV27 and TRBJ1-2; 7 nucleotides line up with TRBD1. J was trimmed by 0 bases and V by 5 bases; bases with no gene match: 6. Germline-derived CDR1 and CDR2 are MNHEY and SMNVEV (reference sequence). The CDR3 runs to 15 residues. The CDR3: CASSPRTGTNYGYTF. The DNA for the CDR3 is TGTGCCAGCAGTCCGCGGACAGGCACTAACTATGGCTACACCTTC.

CDR3 sequence reads: CASRDRNSQETQYF. For the CDR3, the DNA is TGCGCCAGCAGAGACCGTAACAGCCAAGAGACCCAGTACTTC. The chain recombines TRBV5-1 with TRBJ2-5; the D is unclear. Trimming pared 5 bases from V and 1 base from J, leaving 12 bases between. The germline V gene has CDR1 SGHRS and CDR2 YFSETQ. The CDR3 consists of 14 residues.

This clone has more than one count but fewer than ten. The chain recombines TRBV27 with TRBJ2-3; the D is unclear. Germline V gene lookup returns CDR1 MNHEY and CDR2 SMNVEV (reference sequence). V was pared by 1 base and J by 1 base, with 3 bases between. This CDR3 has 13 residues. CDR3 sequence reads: CASSLFGTDTQYF. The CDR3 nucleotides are TGTGCCAGCAGTTTATTCGGCACAGATACGCAGTATTTT.

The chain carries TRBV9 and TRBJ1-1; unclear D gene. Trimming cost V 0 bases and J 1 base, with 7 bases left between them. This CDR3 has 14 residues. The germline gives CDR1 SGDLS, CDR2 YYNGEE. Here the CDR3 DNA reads TGTGCCAGCAGCGTAGAGCTCTCGAACACTGAAGCTTTCTTT. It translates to CASSVELSNTEAFF.

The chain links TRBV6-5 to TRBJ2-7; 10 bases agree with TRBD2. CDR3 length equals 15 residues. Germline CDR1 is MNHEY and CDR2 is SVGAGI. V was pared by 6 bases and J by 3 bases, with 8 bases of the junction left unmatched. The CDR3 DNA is TGTGCCAGCAGCTCCGGGCTAGCGGGAGTCTACGAGCAGTACTTC. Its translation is CASSSGLAGVYEQYF.

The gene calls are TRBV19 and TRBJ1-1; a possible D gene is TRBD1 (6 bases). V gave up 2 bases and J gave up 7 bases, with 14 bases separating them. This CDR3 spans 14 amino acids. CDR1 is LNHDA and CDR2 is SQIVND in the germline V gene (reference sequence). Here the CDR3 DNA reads TGTGCCAGTAGTATACGGGCAGGGGTGGATGAAGCTTTCTTT. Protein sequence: CASSIRAGVDEAFF.

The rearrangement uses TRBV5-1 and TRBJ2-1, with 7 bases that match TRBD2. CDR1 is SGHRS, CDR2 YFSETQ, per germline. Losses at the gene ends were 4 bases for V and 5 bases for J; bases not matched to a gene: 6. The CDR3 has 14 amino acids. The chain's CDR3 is CASSGVGGDNEQFF. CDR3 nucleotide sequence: TGCGCCAGCAGCGGGGTGGGGGGGGACAATGAGCAGTTCTTC.

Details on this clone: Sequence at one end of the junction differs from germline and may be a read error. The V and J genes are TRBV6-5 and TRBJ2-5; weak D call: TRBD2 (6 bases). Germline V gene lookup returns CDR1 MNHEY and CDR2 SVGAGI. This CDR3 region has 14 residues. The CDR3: CASSPGLLAEAQYF. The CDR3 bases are TGTGCCAGCAGCCCGGGACTCCTAGCAGAGGCCCAGTACTTC.

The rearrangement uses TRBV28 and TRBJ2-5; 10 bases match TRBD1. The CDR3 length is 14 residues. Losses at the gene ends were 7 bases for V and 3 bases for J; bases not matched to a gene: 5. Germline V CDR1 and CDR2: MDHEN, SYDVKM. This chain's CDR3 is CASTLTGGEETQYF. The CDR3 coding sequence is TGTGCCAGCACTCTGACAGGGGGCGAAGAGACCCAGTACTTC.